The 13 T cell receptor beta chains reported below all come from one sample, sequenced in a study of siplizumab effects on memory and regulatory T cells. Sequencing used immunoSEQ multiplex PCR; TCRdb keeps in-frame clones, though not all of them. The repertoire has roughly 100,000 clones, about 93% of them found once; the top ten carry 0.85% to 1.2%. Sample: CD4+ T cells sorted from blood. The receptors derive from a human donor in good health.

V usage is TRBV20-1 and J usage is TRBJ2-7, with D unresolved. Trimming cost V 4 bases and J 4 bases, with 8 bases left between them. The germline V gene encodes CDR1 DFQATT and CDR2 SNEGSKA (reference sequence). This CDR3 contains 11 residues. CDR3 sequence: CSAIRAYEQYF. The CDR3 region has the DNA TGCAGTGCTATTAGGGCTTACGAGCAGTACTTC.

The chain is built from TRBV5-5 and TRBJ2-3, with a weak D call TRBD2 (6 bases). From germline, CDR1 is SGHKS and CDR2 YYEKEE (reference sequence). The CDR3 sequence is 13 residues long. V lost 2 bases and J 5 bases, leaving 9 bases between the germline ends. Written as DNA, the CDR3 is TGTGCCAGCAGCTTTGGGCGGGGAGATACGCAGTATTTT. This codes for CASSFGRGDTQYF.

The chain uses TRBV27 and TRBJ1-1; TRBD1 matches 9 bases. Trimming at V came to 6 bases and at J to 6 bases, leaving 11 bases not matched to a gene. Per germline, CDR1 MNHEY and CDR2 SMNVEV (reference sequence). There are 15 residues in the CDR3. CDR3 sequence: CASRVGQGLVSEAFF. As DNA, the CDR3 is TGTGCCAGCAGGGTAGGACAGGGGTTGGTCTCTGAAGCTTTCTTT.

The genes are TRBV15 and TRBJ1-2; D gene uncertain. Germline V lookup: CDR1 LNHNV, CDR2 YYDKDF (reference sequence). CDR3 size: 13 residues. V shed 0 bases and J shed 5 bases, with 7 bases lying between them. The CDR3 sequence is CATSRDARYGYTF. CDR3 nucleotide sequence: TGTGCCACCAGCAGAGATGCCCGGTATGGCTACACCTTC.

The J gene is TRBJ2-7, the V gene TRBV5-4; 9 bases map to TRBD1. The germline V gene has CDR1 SGHNT and CDR2 YYREEE (reference sequence). V lost 3 bases and J lost 3; bases outside the gene matches: 1. The CDR3 extends over 13 amino acids. CDR3 amino acids: CASSWDRVYEQYF. The CDR3 bases are TGTGCCAGCAGCTGGGACAGGGTCTACGAGCAGTACTTC.

The rearrangement links TRBV5-3 to TRBJ2-1; 9 nucleotides match TRBD1. TRBV5-3 is an ORF, with its function uncertain. The V segment lost 0 bases and the J segment 8 bases; nucleotides outside the gene matches: 9. The CDR3 extends over 16 amino acids. The CDR3: CARSLVPRDREYEQFF. CDR3 DNA sequence: TGTGCCAGAAGCTTGGTCCCTCGGGACAGGGAATATGAGCAGTTCTTC.

The chain uses TRBV5-6 and TRBJ2-7; 8 bases align to TRBD2. Trimming at V came to 2 bases and at J to 6 bases, leaving 4 bases not matched to a gene. CDR1 SGHDT and CDR2 YYEEEE come from the germline V gene. This CDR3 is built from 13 residues. CDR3 region: CASSFWTSPEQYF. As DNA, the CDR3 is TGTGCCAGCAGCTTTTGGACTAGCCCCGAGCAGTACTTC.

This CDR3 reads CASSWQNQETQYF. Here the CDR3 DNA reads TGTGCCAGTTCGTGGCAGAATCAAGAGACCCAGTACTTC. This chain links TRBV19 with TRBJ2-5, with D hard to call. Germline assignment: CDR1 LNHDA and CDR2 SQIVND (reference sequence). The CDR3 has 13 residues. Trimming cost V 8 bases and J 2 bases, with 12 bases left between them.

This chain connects TRBV27 to TRBJ2-4; 8 nucleotides align to TRBD1. V lost 6 bases, J lost 1 base, and 2 bases stayed unmatched. Per germline, CDR1 MNHEY and CDR2 SMNVEV (reference sequence). This CDR3 contains 14 residues. The CDR3 loop is CASRRTGAKNIQYF. The CDR3 DNA reads as TGTGCCAGCAGGAGGACAGGGGCCAAAAACATTCAGTACTTC.

The chain is built from TRBV7-3 and TRBJ2-7; D gene uncertain. There are 14 residues in the CDR3. Germline V gene data show CDR1 as SGHTA and CDR2 as FQGTGA. Trimming left V 5 bases short and J 4 bases short, with 15 bases between. CDR3 bases: TGTGCCAGCAGCCGGAGCTCTTCTGGGTACGAGCAGTACTTC. The encoded protein is CASSRSSSGYEQYF.

The J gene is TRBJ2-3, the V gene TRBV19; D is uncertain. This CDR3 is 15 amino acids long. Trimming left V 2 bases short and J 6 bases short, with 15 bases between. Germline loops: CDR1 LNHDA, CDR2 SQIVND (reference sequence). In nucleotides, the CDR3 is TGTGCCAGTAGTATAACTTCCCCTCGGGTGGATACGCAGTATTTT. Translating it yields CASSITSPRVDTQYF.

The chain employs TRBV18 and TRBJ2-2; 7 bases agree with TRBD2. Trimming at V came to 5 bases and at J to 9 bases, leaving 12 bases not matched to a gene. There are 15 residues in the CDR3. Germline loops: CDR1 KGHSH, CDR2 LQKENI. The CDR3 bases are TGTGCCAGCTCAAAATTCGGGGCGGGAGTTCGGGAGCTGTTTTTT. It is translated as CASSKFGAGVRELFF.

The V call is TRBV11-2, the J call TRBJ2-1; 8 bases align to TRBD2. The CDR3 runs to 16 residues. Germline V lookup: CDR1 SGHAT, CDR2 FQNNGV. J gave up 9 bases and V 5 bases, and 15 bases lay outside the gene matches. Here the CDR3 reads CASSPPLAGFSGEQFF. The CDR3 DNA is TGTGCCAGCAGCCCCCCATTAGCGGGATTTTCGGGTGAGCAGTTCTTC.